The present T cell receptor (beta chain) was sequenced within a study of beta chain features in type 1 diabetes. Study-level results: Moderate but significant shortening of TCRB CDR3s was recorded in all four CD4+ subsets from Type 1 diabetes patients.

Remarks on this clone: Antigen unknown.

Germline V gene sequence: CDR1 SGHVS, CDR2 FQNEAQ. The germline V and J ends were trimmed by 3 bases and 5 bases, with 14 bases remaining between them. The CDR3 contains 14 residues. Every isolated RNA sample was fully reverse transcribed, so sequencing captured expressed TCRB transcripts. The repertoire was sequenced with immunoSEQ multiplex PCR; TCRdb's copy has only in-frame clones and lacks some. Among 150,000 to 190,000 clones listed, about a tenth were seen once. This chain links TRBV7-8 with TRBJ2-7; perhaps TRBD1 as D (5 bases). The receptor was isolated from a man younger than 40 with type 1 diabetes. The sequenced material came from central memory CD4+ T cells from blood. The CDR3, as DNA: TGTGCCAGCAGCTTGTCGGCAAGGGGCAACGAGCAGTACTTC. The encoded protein is CASSLSARGNEQYF.